The rows below give T cell receptor beta chains drawn from one sample of a study of T-cell memory formation after mild COVID-19. TCRdb re-analysed the 5' RACE reads in MiXCR, keeping a single row per CDR3 protein. The table shows about 45,000 distinct CDR3 sequences, with more than 9% occurring only once. The sample consisted of PBMCs or a T cell subset sorted from them (not recorded which). The receptors come from an adult woman who had mild COVID-19 (a few samples of this study predate the infection). Cell type and time point are not known. Each CDR3 is given with its conserved first and last residue. D genes are given only for firm matches. The size entry is marked missing in some rows and otherwise reads once, few, many or a size class.

J | D | V | size | length | CDR3 | DNA
TRBJ2-4 | NA | TRBV19 | many | 15 | CASSISGTAKNIQYF | TGTGCCAGTTCAATTTCCGGGACAGCCAAAAACATTCAGTACTTC
TRBJ2-5 | NA | TRBV30 | few | 13 | CAWSVGIQETQYF | TGTGCCTGGAGTGTGGGGATCCAAGAGACCCAGTACTTC
TRBJ1-1 | TRBD1 | TRBV9 | many | 13 | CASRGDRVAEAFF | TGTGCCAGCAGGGGAGACAGGGTAGCTGAAGCTTTCTTT
TRBJ2-1 | NA | TRBV20-1 | few | 15 | CSARRLAIPYNEQFF | TGCAGTGCTAGAAGGCTAGCGATACCCTACAATGAGCAGTTCTTC
TRBJ1-1 | NA | TRBV4-2 | few | 14 | CASSQVGSGDRAFF | TGTGCCAGCAGCCAAGTCGGATCTGGAGACAGAGCTTTCTTT
TRBJ2-7 | NA | TRBV2 | many | 12 | CASRQSSYEQYF | TGTGCCAGCCGACAGAGCTCCTACGAGCAGTACTTC
TRBJ1-1 | NA | TRBV7-2 | many | 16 | CASSLATLGRNTEAFF | TGTGCCAGCAGCTTAGCAACACTAGGGAGGAACACTGAAGCTTTCTTT
TRBJ2-5 | NA | TRBV7-9 | many | 15 | CASSLDFGDQETQYF | TGTGCCAGCAGCTTAGATTTCGGTGACCAAGAGACCCAGTACTTC
TRBJ1-1 | NA | TRBV5-1 | many | 14 | CASSLEQTSRQAFF | TGCGCCAGCAGCTTGGAACAGACGTCCCGCCAAGCTTTCTTT
TRBJ2-5 | NA | TRBV18 | few | 11 | CASSPGETQYF | TGTGCCAGCTCACCAGGAGAGACCCAGTACTTC
TRBJ2-5 | NA | TRBV5-4 | few | 14 | CASSLKSAQETQYF | TGTGCCAGCAGCTTGAAGAGTGCTCAAGAGACCCAGTACTTC
TRBJ1-3 | NA | TRBV12-3/TRBV12-4 | few | 14 | CASSSPPSGNTIYF | TGTGCCAGCAGCTCGCCGCCTAGTGGAAACACCATATATTTT
TRBJ2-2 | TRBD2 | TRBV4-1 | NA | 17 | CASSQVPLRGGSGELFF | TGCGCCAGCAGCCAAGTCCCGTTGCGGGGGGGATCAGGGGAGCTGTTTTTT
TRBJ2-1 | TRBD2 | TRBV20-1 | NA | 16 | CSARGRLAGRGDEQFF | TGCAGTGCTAGAGGAAGACTAGCGGGACGCGGCGATGAGCAGTTCTTC
TRBJ1-2 | TRBD1 | TRBV3-1 | NA | 13 | CASSQGDRIGYTF | TGTGCCAGCAGCCAAGGGGACAGGATCGGCTACACCTTC
TRBJ1-3 | NA | TRBV5-4 | NA | 13 | CASSSEVGNTIYF | TGTGCCAGCAGCTCCGAGGTGGGAAACACCATATATTTT
TRBJ2-3 | NA | TRBV4-1 | NA | 15 | CASKRSSGEEDTQYF | TGCGCCAGCAAGCGTAGCTCGGGGGAGGAGGATACGCAGTATTTT
TRBJ2-6 | NA | TRBV20-1 | NA | 13 | CSANRFGANVLTF | TGCAGTGCTAACAGGTTTGGGGCCAACGTCCTGACTTTC
TRBJ2-7 | TRBD2 | TRBV4-3 | many | 16 | CASSQGTGLAELEQYF | TGCGCCAGCAGCCAAGGGACGGGACTAGCGGAGCTCGAGCAGTACTTC
TRBJ2-6 | TRBD1 | TRBV3-1 | many | 18 | CASSPFGRGRTGANVLTF | TGTGCCAGCAGCCCCTTTGGCAGGGGGCGGACTGGGGCCAACGTCCTGACTTTC
TRBJ2-3 | TRBD2 | TRBV7-6 | NA | 16 | CASSPRTSGTVYTQYF | TGTGCCAGCAGCCCTCGGACTAGCGGGACTGTGTATACGCAGTATTTT
TRBJ1-5 | NA | TRBV3-1 | NA | 13 | CASSQQGMQPQHF | TGTGCCAGCAGCCAGCAGGGTATGCAGCCCCAGCATTTT
TRBJ1-4 | NA | TRBV20-1 | NA | 18 | CSARDPSAGRATNEKLFF | TGCAGTGCTAGAGACCCTTCGGCGGGGCGAGCAACTAATGAAAAACTGTTTTTT
TRBJ1-1 | NA | TRBV7-9 | few | 16 | CASSPGEWDGDTEAFF | TGTGCCAGCAGCCCAGGGGAGTGGGACGGAGACACTGAAGCTTTCTTT
TRBJ2-1 | NA | TRBV6-5 | NA | 15 | CASSRGRGHYNEQFF | TGTGCCAGCAGCCGGGGCAGGGGTCATTACAATGAGCAGTTCTTC
TRBJ1-5 | NA | TRBV11-3 | few | 13 | CASSLEGVEPQHF | TGTGCCAGCAGCTTAGAAGGGGTCGAGCCCCAGCATTTT
TRBJ1-2 | TRBD1 | TRBV2 | NA | 15 | CASSEAPGQGHGYTF | TGTGCCAGCAGTGAAGCGCCGGGACAGGGCCATGGCTACACCTTC
TRBJ1-4 | NA | TRBV14 | NA | 15 | CASSQVGGSAEKLFF | TGTGCCAGCAGCCAAGTGGGAGGGTCAGCTGAAAAACTGTTTTTT
TRBJ2-1 | NA | TRBV5-6 | NA | 17 | CASSSILTGTTRNEQFF | TGTGCCAGCAGCTCGATCCTCACCGGGACAACTAGAAATGAGCAGTTCTTC
TRBJ2-2 | NA | TRBV9 | NA | 16 | CASSVEAGTIAGELFF | TGTGCCAGCAGCGTAGAAGCGGGGACAATCGCCGGGGAGCTGTTTTTT
TRBJ2-2 | NA | TRBV2 | few | 15 | CASSDGRGWTGELFF | TGTGCCAGCAGTGATGGGCGGGGATGGACCGGGGAGCTGTTTTTT
TRBJ2-5 | TRBD1 | TRBV10-3 | many | 14 | CAISDVDRGETQYF | TGTGCCATCAGTGATGTGGACAGGGGAGAGACCCAGTACTTC
TRBJ2-5 | NA | TRBV19 | NA | 13 | CASSTAGRETQYF | TGTGCCAGTAGTACGGCAGGGAGGGAGACCCAGTACTTC
TRBJ2-7 | NA | TRBV12-3/TRBV12-4 | many | 14 | CASRISGRSYEQYF | TGTGCCAGCAGGATTTCGGGCCGCTCCTACGAGCAGTACTTC
TRBJ2-3 | TRBD2 | TRBV5-6 | few | 15 | CASSLVAGATDTQYF | TGTGCCAGCAGCTTGGTAGCGGGGGCGACAGATACGCAGTATTTT
TRBJ2-1 | TRBD1 | TRBV12-3/TRBV12-4 | many | 17 | CASSPYKRTGSYNEQFF | TGTGCCAGCAGTCCCTATAAACGGACAGGCTCCTACAATGAGCAGTTCTTC
TRBJ2-4 | NA | TRBV20-1 | few | 15 | CSARSLDSQWDIQYF | TGCAGTGCTAGGAGCCTGGACAGTCAGTGGGACATTCAGTACTTC
TRBJ2-5 | NA | TRBV7-9 | few | 14 | CASSLGKGEETQYF | TGTGCCAGCAGCTTAGGGAAGGGAGAGGAGACCCAGTACTTC
TRBJ1-1 | NA | TRBV24-1 | NA | 12 | CATSEAPREAFF | TGTGCCACCAGTGAAGCTCCCCGTGAAGCTTTCTTT
TRBJ2-2 | NA | TRBV7-9 | NA | 15 | CASSSSTPNTGELFF | TGTGCCAGCAGCTCCTCAACGCCGAACACCGGGGAGCTGTTTTTT
TRBJ2-3 | NA | TRBV20-1 | few | 13 | CSARPLSTDTQYF | TGCAGTGCTAGACCTCTGAGCACAGATACGCAGTATTTT
TRBJ1-2 | NA | TRBV18 | NA | 12 | CASSSGAVGYTF | TGTGCCAGCTCATCGGGGGCGGTAGGCTACACCTTC
TRBJ2-3 | NA | TRBV29-1 | few | 11 | CSVVGPDTQYF | TGCAGCGTTGTAGGCCCGGATACGCAGTATTTT
TRBJ1-6 | NA | TRBV5-6 | few | 15 | CASSLKWGWNSPLHF | TGTGCCAGCAGCTTGAAGTGGGGGTGGAATTCACCCCTCCACTTT
TRBJ2-2 | TRBD2 | TRBV19 | few | 16 | CASSIAGRRASGELFF | TGTGCCAGTAGTATAGCCGGGAGGAGGGCCTCCGGGGAGCTGTTTTTT
TRBJ2-5 | NA | TRBV5-1 | NA | 14 | CASSLGPLDVTQYF | TGCGCCAGCAGCTTGGGGCCCCTGGACGTGACCCAGTACTTC
TRBJ2-7 | NA | TRBV20-1 | many | 14 | CSARQGLEVGEQYF | TGCAGTGCACGACAGGGACTAGAAGTAGGAGAGCAGTACTTC
TRBJ2-3 | NA | TRBV11-2 | many | 16 | CASRLRGILGTDTQYF | TGTGCCAGCAGATTAAGGGGAATTCTTGGCACAGATACGCAGTATTTT
TRBJ2-5 | NA | TRBV20-1 | many | 15 | CSAPDSGWYQETQYF | TGCAGTGCTCCCGATAGCGGTTGGTACCAAGAGACCCAGTACTTC